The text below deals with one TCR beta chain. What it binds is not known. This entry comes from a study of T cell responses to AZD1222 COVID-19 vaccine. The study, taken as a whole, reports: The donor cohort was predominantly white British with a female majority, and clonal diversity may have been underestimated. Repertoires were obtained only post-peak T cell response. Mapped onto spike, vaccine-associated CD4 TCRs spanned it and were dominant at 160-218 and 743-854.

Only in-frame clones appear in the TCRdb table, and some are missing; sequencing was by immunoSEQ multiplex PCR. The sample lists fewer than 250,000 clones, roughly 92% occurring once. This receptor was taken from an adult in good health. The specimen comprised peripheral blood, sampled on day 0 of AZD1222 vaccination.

The CDR3 region has the DNA TGCAGTGCCAAGCGGTCAGATACGCAGTATTTT. Encoded protein: CSAKRSDTQYF. This chain uses TRBV20-1 with TRBJ2-3, with D possibly matching TRBD2 (5 bases). The CDR3 sequence is 11 residues long. The V and J ends lost 6 bases and 4 bases respectively, with 8 bases between them. Germline V gives CDR1 DFQATT, CDR2 SNEGSKA (reference sequence).